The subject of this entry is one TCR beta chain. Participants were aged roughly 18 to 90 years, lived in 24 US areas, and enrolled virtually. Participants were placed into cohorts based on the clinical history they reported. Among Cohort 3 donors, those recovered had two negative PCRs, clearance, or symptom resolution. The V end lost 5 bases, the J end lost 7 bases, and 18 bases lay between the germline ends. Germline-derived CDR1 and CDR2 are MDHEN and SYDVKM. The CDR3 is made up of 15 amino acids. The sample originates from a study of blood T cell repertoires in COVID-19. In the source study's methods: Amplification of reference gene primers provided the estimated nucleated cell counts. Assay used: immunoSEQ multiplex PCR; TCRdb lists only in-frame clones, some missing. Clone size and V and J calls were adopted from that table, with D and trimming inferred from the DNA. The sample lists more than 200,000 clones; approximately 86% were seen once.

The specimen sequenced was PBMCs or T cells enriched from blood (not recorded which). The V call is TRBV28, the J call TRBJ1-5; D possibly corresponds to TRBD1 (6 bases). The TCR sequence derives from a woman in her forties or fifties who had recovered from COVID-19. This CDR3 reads CASSAKFTGLQPQHF. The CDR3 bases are TGTGCCAGCAGTGCCAAATTCACAGGGCTCCAGCCCCAGCATTTT.